This T cell receptor beta chain was sequenced during a study of human T cells and chemical hapten exposure. For the study at large: Sensitization involved placing 2% DPC onto a 2 cm by 2 cm region of upper inner arm skin. Whole-study findings and limits: There was alopecia in the donors, so their immune response may differ from that of healthy people.

Source study methods: Per-sample TCR counts ranged from 23,224 to 690,600, median around 100,000. TCRdb redid the calling of the RACE reads with MiXCR, one entry per CDR3 protein. It is TCRdb's table, rather than the study itself, that gives the V and J calls and clone size. The sample carries around 76,000 distinct CDR3 sequences, approximately 12% recorded once. As to time point: patch test 1, 2 weeks after DPC sensitization. Treatment denoted: therapeutic diphenylcyclopropenone sensitization with weekly scalp DPC. This clonotype was recorded many times. Its target is not known. This sequence originates from a woman in her fifties or sixties with alopecia areata. Some clones in this sample may be carry-over from other donors' samples. The sequenced sample was whole blood, obtained in connection with sensitization to the hapten diphenylcyclopropenone (DPC).

CDR3 loop: CSSTRGKAYEQYF. CDR3 coding DNA: TGCAGTTCAACGAGAGGCAAAGCCTACGAGCAGTACTTC. The J gene is TRBJ2-7, the V gene TRBV20-1; D is undetermined. Germline V gene lookup returns CDR1 DFQATT and CDR2 SNEGSKA (reference sequence). This CDR3 comprises 13 residues. Between the trimmed V and J ends, which lost 8 bases and 2 bases, there was a span of 16 bases.